The T cell receptor beta chain described here comes from a study of CD8+CD57+ T cells in acquired aplastic anemia. In the study overall: CD4+ cell libraries from healthy donors averaged approximately 10 million reads.

General study results and limits: Significance was not reached for CD8+ Simpson's diversity between patients and controls. Some 31 shared CD8+ CDR3s appeared highly expressed within patients' immunodominant clones.

TCR beta VDJ combinations and CDR3 sequences were profiled from genomic DNA. MiXCR, applied by TCRdb to the reads, yields one record per CDR3 protein. Of about 190,000 distinct CDR3 sequences listed, roughly half are singletons. This clonotype was detected a few times. Its antigen is not known. The origin of this receptor is a human donor in good health, serving as a control. The sample comprised sorted CD4+, CD8+, or CD8+CD57+ T cells (not recorded which) from PBMCs.

The CDR3 DNA reads as TGTGCCAGTAGTACGGGGACAGGGGTGCACCAGCCCCAGCATTTT. Translation gives CASSTGTGVHQPQHF. The genes are TRBV19 and TRBJ1-5; TRBD1 aligns across 10 bases. The CDR3 length is 15 residues. Germline V CDR1 and CDR2: LNHDA, SQIVND (reference sequence). V lost 4 bases, J lost 7 bases, and 7 bases stayed unmatched.